The 18 T cell receptor beta chains below were found in one sample sequenced in a study of cytotoxic CD8 clonotypes in ibrutinib-treated CLL. The repertoire was sequenced with immunoSEQ multiplex PCR; TCRdb's copy has only in-frame clones and lacks some. The sample holds 85,000 or so clones, around 79% seen once. Sequencing was performed on PBMCs, taken after 12 months of ibrutinib treatment. The receptors were sampled from a human donor with chronic lymphocytic leukemia.

The chain couples TRBV6-5 to TRBJ1-2; no definite D call. The CDR3 is 15 residues long. With 2 bases removed from V and 4 bases from J, the gap between germline ends came to 14 bases. Looked up from germline, CDR1 is MNHEY and CDR2 is SVGAGI. CDR3 coding DNA: TGTGCCAGCAGTTACCAGGCCCAGGCGGGCTATGGCTACACCTTC. Translated: CASSYQAQAGYGYTF.

The rearrangement uses TRBV4-2 and TRBJ2-3; TRBD2 aligns across 7 bases. The CDR3 covers 16 residues. V dropped 4 bases and J dropped 4; count of bases not matched to a gene: 11. The germline V gene has CDR1 LGHNA and CDR2 YNFKEQ. The CDR3 protein is CASSRMGGRGADTQYF. In DNA form, the CDR3 reads TGTGCCAGCAGCCGCATGGGGGGGAGGGGAGCAGATACGCAGTATTTT.

The genes are TRBV29-1 and TRBJ1-4; a weak D match, TRBD1 (5 bases). From germline, CDR1 is SQVTM and CDR2 ANQGSEA. Trimming left V 7 bases short and J 8 bases short, with 14 bases between. The CDR3 is 12 amino acids. CDR3 residues: CSAAPTAEKLFF. Here the CDR3 DNA reads TGCAGCGCCGCACCGACAGCCGAAAAACTGTTTTTT.

CDR3 sequence (DNA): TGTGCCAGCAGCGCCAGGACCTTGGGGGAGACCCAGTACTTC. It codes for CASSARTLGETQYF. The chain joins TRBV7-2 to TRBJ2-5; D not resolved. CDR1 and CDR2 from the germline V gene are SGHTA and FQGNSA. Trimming removed 5 bases at V and 5 bases at J, with 15 bases between. The CDR3 is 14 amino acids.

The chain is built from TRBV7-9 and TRBJ2-7; D not resolved. Germline CDR1 SEHNR, CDR2 FQNEAQ (reference sequence). With 1 base removed from V and 6 bases from J, the gap between germline ends came to 7 bases. The CDR3 consists of 12 residues. The CDR3 protein is CASSLGFSEQYF. DNA of the CDR3: TGTGCCAGCAGCTTAGGTTTTAGCGAGCAGTACTTC. Filled out from reference TRBV7-9 and TRBJ2-7, the complete variable domain reads DTGVSQNPRHKITKRGQNVTFRCDPISEHNRLYWYRQTLGQGPEFLTYFQNEAQLEKSRLLSDRFSAERPKGSFSTLEIQRTEQGDSAMYLCASSLGFSEQYFGPGTRLTVT.

The rearrangement uses TRBV7-9 and TRBJ1-5; D possibly corresponds to TRBD1 (5 bases). CDR3 length: 14 residues. Trimming removed 3 bases at V and 4 bases at J, with 10 bases between. Germline V gene lookup returns CDR1 SEHNR and CDR2 FQNEAQ (reference sequence). As DNA, the CDR3 is TGTGCCAGCAGCTTTCAGGGCCAGAATCAGCCCCAGCATTTT. It codes for CASSFQGQNQPQHF.

The gene calls are TRBV11-2 and TRBJ2-7; D is uncertain. Trimming cost V 7 bases and J 5 bases, with 18 bases left between them. The CDR3 runs 14 residues. Germline loops: CDR1 SGHAT, CDR2 FQNNGV. CDR3 bases: TGTGCCAGCACCCCATTGACCCTTCCCCACGAGCAGTACTTC. It is translated as CASTPLTLPHEQYF.

The chain combines TRBV5-1 with TRBJ2-1; TRBD2 aligns across 13 bases. V was pared by 5 bases and J by 6 bases, with 2 bases of the junction left unmatched. The CDR3 contains 14 residues. Per the germline V gene, CDR1 is SGHRS and CDR2 is YFSETQ. CDR3 coding DNA: TGCGCCAGCAGGGGACTAGCGGGGAGCAATGAGCAGTTCTTC. This sequence encodes CASRGLAGSNEQFF.

Remarks on this clone: The sample has other DNA sequences that encode this CDR3 too. This rearrangement joins TRBV2 to TRBJ2-7; D assignment may be TRBD1 or TRBD2 (5 bases each). The CDR3 loop spans 13 amino acids. Looked up from germline, CDR1 is SNHLY and CDR2 is FYNNEI. Trimming stripped 6 bases from V and 2 bases from J, with 11 bases between. CDR3 protein: CASSPPGPYEQYF. The CDR3 region has the DNA TGTGCCAGCAGCCCTCCGGGACCCTACGAGCAGTACTTC.

V usage is TRBV30 and J usage is TRBJ1-1; no reliable D call. Per the germline V gene, CDR1 is GTSNPN and CDR2 is SVGIG (reference sequence). Trimming cost V 2 bases and J 4 bases, with 11 bases left between them. CDR3 length: 13 residues. CDR3: CAWSIGGGTEAFF. Here the CDR3 DNA reads TGTGCCTGGAGTATTGGCGGAGGCACTGAAGCTTTCTTT.

The CDR3 region is CASSLSPGGWSYNEQFF. The CDR3 coding sequence is TGTGCCAGCAGTTTATCCCCAGGGGGCTGGTCCTACAATGAGCAGTTCTTC. The rearrangement links TRBV28 to TRBJ2-1; 8 nucleotides match TRBD1. CDR1 and CDR2 (germline): MDHEN, SYDVKM. The CDR3 is made up of 17 amino acids. The junction had 6 bases not matched to a gene; V was cut back by 1 base and J by 1 base. Together with reference TRBV28 and TRBJ2-1, the CDR3 gives the full variable domain: DVKVTQSSRYLVKRTGEKVFLECVQDMDHENMFWYRQDPGLGLRLIYFSYDVKMKEKGDIPEGYSVSREKKERFSLILESASTNQTSMYLCASSLSPGGWSYNEQFFGPGTRLTVL.

The count of this clone is one. This chain joins TRBV28 and TRBJ2-7; TRBD1 matches at 8 bases. Looked up from germline, CDR1 is MDHEN and CDR2 is SYDVKM. Trimming took 5 bases from V and 5 from J; bases not matched to a gene: 8. The CDR3 loop spans 14 amino acids. The CDR3 coding sequence is TGTGCCAGCAGTCCCCACGACAGGGGCCACGAGCAGTACTTC. Encoded protein: CASSPHDRGHEQYF.

The CDR3 here is CASSPAGGGYNEQFF. The DNA for the CDR3 is TGTGCCAGCAGCCCCGCGGGCGGGGGGTACAATGAGCAGTTCTTC. This chain joins TRBV9 and TRBJ2-1, with 8 bases that match TRBD2. Unmatched junction bases numbered 7, after V lost 4 bases and J lost 4 bases. Germline values: CDR1 SGDLS, CDR2 YYNGEE. This CDR3 comprises 15 residues.

The rearrangement links TRBV5-4 to TRBJ2-7; 9 bases are shared with TRBD2. V lost 4 bases to trimming and J lost 5 bases; unmatched junction nucleotides: 13. Looked up from germline, CDR1 is SGHNT and CDR2 is YYREEE (reference sequence). The CDR3 is 16 amino acids. CDR3 in DNA: TGTGCCAGCAGCCCTATGGGGCGGGAGGGCCGAGACGAGCAGTACTTC. As protein: CASSPMGREGRDEQYF.

The chain carries TRBV28 and TRBJ1-2; D is ambiguous. Between the trimmed V and J ends, which lost 2 bases and 1 base, there was a span of 8 bases. Per germline, CDR1 MDHEN and CDR2 SYDVKM. The CDR3 is 14 residues long. The CDR3 region is CASSLAVSNYGYTF. The CDR3 DNA reads as TGTGCCAGCAGTTTAGCCGTCAGTAACTATGGCTACACCTTC.

The chain has TRBV6-5 and TRBJ1-1; D gene ambiguous. This CDR3 spans 13 amino acids. The V end lost 6 bases, the J end lost 6 bases, and 14 bases lay between the germline ends. Germline CDR1 and CDR2: MNHEY and SVGAGI. The CDR3 protein is CASSRRHRSEAFF. The DNA for the CDR3 is TGTGCCAGCAGCCGACGACACCGATCTGAAGCTTTCTTT.

This clone appeared a single time. V gene TRBV4-3 combines with J gene TRBJ2-2, with 9 bases fitting TRBD2. CDR3 length: 16 amino acids. The ends lost 1 base at V and 4 bases at J; junction bases unmatched: 4. Looked up from germline, CDR1 is LGHNA and CDR2 is YSLEER. The DNA of the CDR3 is TGCGCCAGCAGCCAAGGGGCTAGCGGGGCCACCGGGGAGCTGTTTTTT. Protein: CASSQGASGATGELFF.

This chain links TRBV28 with TRBJ1-2; 7 positions agree with TRBD1. Germline V gives CDR1 MDHEN, CDR2 SYDVKM. V lost 6 bases to trimming and J lost 4 bases; unmatched junction nucleotides: 5. The CDR3 length is 13 residues. As DNA, the CDR3 is TGTGCCAGCAGCCCGGGACAGCTCTATGGCTACACCTTC. Amino acids: CASSPGQLYGYTF.